The 24 T cell receptor beta chains listed next were all sequenced from one sample in a study of blood T cell repertoires in COVID-19. Measured with immunoSEQ multiplex PCR; TCRdb has only the in-frame clones, and not every one. Of approximately 88,000 clones listed, around 81% are singletons. Input material: peripheral blood. All receptors come from a middle-aged man who had recovered from COVID-19.

This clone was recorded a few times. The V call is TRBV7-9, the J call TRBJ1-4; D unclear. The ends were cut back, 4 bases at V and 12 bases at J, with 12 bases in the middle. Germline CDR1 and CDR2: SEHNR and FQNEAQ (reference sequence). This CDR3 comprises 12 residues. CDR3 DNA sequence: TGTGCCAGCAGCTCCCAAAGAGAAGAACTGTTTTTT. As protein: CASSSQREELFF.

This rearrangement joins TRBV6-5 to TRBJ2-7, with 9 nucleotides matching TRBD1. CDR1 is MNHEY and CDR2 is SVGAGI in the germline V gene. This CDR3 spans 15 amino acids. Unmatched junction bases numbered 8, after V lost 4 bases and J lost 4 bases. The chain's CDR3 is CASSSTGTGIYEQYF. CDR3 nucleotides: TGTGCCAGCAGTTCCACCGGGACAGGGATTTACGAGCAGTACTTC.

J is TRBJ1-1 and V is TRBV6-5; 9 bases line up with TRBD1. Germline V CDR1 and CDR2: MNHEY, SVGAGI. This CDR3 has 13 amino acids. V was clipped by 8 bases and J by 7 bases; unmatched bases: 8. The CDR3 coding sequence is TGTGCCAGCTCCCGGACAGGGGTTAATGAAGCTTTCTTT. Amino acid sequence: CASSRTGVNEAFF.

This chain connects TRBV27 to TRBJ2-5; TRBD1 matches 10 bases. The CDR3 runs to 16 residues. Per the germline V gene, CDR1 is MNHEY and CDR2 is SMNVEV (reference sequence). The junction had 7 bases not matched to a gene; V was cut back by 5 bases and J by 1 base. CDR3 sequence: CASSTRTGGLQETQYF. DNA of the CDR3: TGTGCCAGCAGTACGCGGACAGGGGGTCTCCAAGAGACCCAGTACTTC.

This clone has a single count. The gene calls are TRBV5-1 and TRBJ1-1; D ambiguous. Germline assignment: CDR1 SGHRS and CDR2 YFSETQ. This CDR3 comprises 15 residues. With 2 bases removed from V and 3 bases from J, the gap between germline ends came to 14 bases. The CDR3 coding sequence is TGCGCCAGCAGCTTATCACCTACCCTGGACACTGAAGCTTTCTTT. This encodes CASSLSPTLDTEAFF.

On this clone itself: It is unclear where the CDR3 begins or ends on the DNA, so no DNA is shown, and the CDR3 is as TCRdb lists it. The chain recombines TRBV29-1 with TRBJ2-1; the table's TRBD1 call for D was not verified on the DNA. The CDR3 length is 13 residues, termini included. Germline assignment: CDR1 SQVTM and CDR2 ANQGSEA. CDR3 in amino acids: CSVGEGAGRIGFF.

The V and J genes are TRBV19 and TRBJ2-1; tentative D call: TRBD1 (6 bases). Germline CDR1 and CDR2: LNHDA and SQIVND (reference sequence). This CDR3 contains 12 residues. V shed 3 bases and J shed 9 bases, with 9 bases lying between them. The CDR3 DNA follows: TGTGCCAGTAGTATCAGGGGTACTGAGCAGTTCTTC. Its protein is CASSIRGTEQFF. The full variable domain, its missing parts supplied by reference TRBV19 and TRBJ2-1, is DGGITQSPKYLFRKEGQNVTLSCEQNLNHDAMYWYRQDPGQGLRLIYYSQIVNDFQKGDIAEGYSVSREKKESFPLTVTSAQKNPTAFYLCASSIRGTEQFFGPGTRLTVL.

J is TRBJ2-7 and V is TRBV2; 7 nucleotides align to TRBD2. The germline V gene encodes CDR1 SNHLY and CDR2 FYNNEI. The CDR3 spans 15 residues. The V gene end was trimmed by 6 bases and the J gene end by 2 bases; junction bases not matched to a gene: 10. The CDR3 protein is CASSASGHYTYEQYF. DNA for the CDR3: TGTGCCAGCAGCGCTAGCGGTCATTATACCTACGAGCAGTACTTC.

The rearrangement uses TRBV19 and TRBJ1-4, with 9 bases fitting TRBD1. CDR1 is LNHDA, CDR2 SQIVND, per germline (reference sequence). CDR3 length: 15 residues. Trimming cost V 5 bases and J 10 bases; bases outside gene matches: 11. As DNA, the CDR3 is TGTGCCAGTAGTTCACAGGGGGCCGTGAAGGGAAAACTGTTTTTT. This sequence encodes CASSSQGAVKGKLFF.

Only a few counts were recorded for this clone. V and J are TRBV5-4 and TRBJ1-4, with D perhaps matching TRBD1 (5 bases). The CDR3 totals 14 residues. Germline assignment: CDR1 SGHNT and CDR2 YYREEE (reference sequence). Trimming stripped 2 bases from V and 8 bases from J, with 13 bases between. CDR3 sequence: CASSFGQGTEKLFF. In DNA form, the CDR3 reads TGTGCCAGCAGCTTCGGGCAGGGCACAGAAAAACTGTTTTTT.

This rearrangement joins TRBV28 to TRBJ2-7; D remains unclear. Germline V gene data show CDR1 as MDHEN and CDR2 as SYDVKM. CDR3 length: 12 amino acids. The ends were cut back, 6 bases at V and 2 bases at J, with 8 bases in the middle. This CDR3 is CASRGRTYEQYF. The CDR3 nucleotides are TGTGCCAGCAGGGGCCGGACCTACGAGCAGTACTTC.

The chain links TRBV19 to TRBJ2-7; possibly TRBD2 for D (5 bases). Germline-derived CDR1 and CDR2 are LNHDA and SQIVND (reference sequence). Trimming shortened V by 5 bases and J by 5 bases, and 13 bases separated the two germline ends. The CDR3 has 13 residues. The CDR3 sequence is CASSLYGVNEQYF. The DNA for the CDR3 is TGTGCCAGTAGTCTGTACGGGGTCAACGAGCAGTACTTC.

The chain uses TRBV6-5 and TRBJ1-2; the D gene is possibly TRBD1 (5 bases). The CDR3 is made up of 15 amino acids. V gave up 2 bases and J gave up 3 bases, with 13 bases separating them. In germline, CDR1 is MNHEY, CDR2 SVGAGI. DNA for the CDR3: TGTGCCAGCAGTTACCCGCGGCAGGGCGACTATGGCTACACCTTC. Its protein is CASSYPRQGDYGYTF.

The chain combines TRBV3-1 (or the pseudogene TRBV3-2) with TRBJ2-2; tentatively, D is TRBD2 (5 bases). V lost 1 base and J 2 bases, leaving 11 bases between the germline ends. The germline CDR1 and CDR2 sequences are LGHDT and YNNKEL (reference sequence). The CDR3 has 16 residues. The chain's CDR3 is CASSQGGGSNTGELFF. CDR3 sequence (DNA): TGTGCCAGCAGCCAAGGAGGTGGGAGCAACACCGGGGAGCTGTTTTTT.

The chain couples TRBV12-5 to TRBJ2-5; D is possibly TRBD2 (6 bases). This CDR3 is 15 amino acids long. Trimming took 1 base from V and 2 from J, leaving 11 bases between them. Germline V lookup: CDR1 LGHNT, CDR2 FRNRAP. As DNA, the CDR3 is TGTGCTAGTGGTTTGGCCGGGAGTCCTCAAGAGACCCAGTACTTC. It encodes CASGLAGSPQETQYF.

This chain connects TRBV5-1 to TRBJ2-1, with 7 bases fitting TRBD2. V lost 0 bases to trimming and J lost 2 bases; unmatched junction nucleotides: 2. The CDR3 covers 15 residues. CDR1 and CDR2 (germline): SGHRS, YFSETQ. The CDR3 here is CASSLEGGPYNEQFF. The CDR3 DNA sequence: TGCGCCAGCAGCTTGGAGGGAGGGCCCTACAATGAGCAGTTCTTC.

Only a few counts were recorded for this clone. The chain has TRBV6-6 and TRBJ1-4; no clear D gene. Between the trimmed V and J ends, which lost 2 bases and 3 bases, there was a span of 10 bases. Germline CDR1 reads MNHNY; CDR2 reads SVGAGI (reference sequence). The CDR3 consists of 15 residues. This chain's CDR3 is CASSYGTGANEKLFF. The DNA for the CDR3 is TGTGCCAGCAGTTACGGAACGGGAGCTAATGAAAAACTGTTTTTT.

This sequence joins TRBV6-1 and TRBJ1-1; 7 bases map to TRBD1. The germline V gene encodes CDR1 MNHNS and CDR2 SASEGT. V was pared by 4 bases and J by 3 bases, with 11 bases of the junction left unmatched. This CDR3 region has 16 residues. As DNA, the CDR3 is TGTGCCAGCAGTGCTCTGATCCGGGACAGATACACTGAAGCTTTCTTT. Protein sequence: CASSALIRDRYTEAFF.

This clone was detected only once. The rearrangement joins TRBV5-1 to TRBJ1-1; unclear D gene. V dropped 5 bases and J dropped 4 bases, with 12 bases sitting between them. Germline V CDR1 and CDR2: SGHRS, YFSETQ. The CDR3 totals 13 residues. The CDR3 region is CASSNPGTTEAFF. In DNA, the CDR3 is TGCGCCAGCAGTAATCCGGGTACCACTGAAGCTTTCTTT.

This clone has just one count. The genes are TRBV19 and TRBJ2-1; D is perhaps TRBD1 (6 bases). CDR3 length: 18 residues. CDR1 is LNHDA, CDR2 SQIVND, per germline (reference sequence). V lost 1 base, J lost 0 bases, and 16 bases lay in between. CDR3 amino acids: CASSIVRTGSLSYNEQFF. Here the CDR3 DNA reads TGTGCCAGTAGTATAGTGCGTACAGGGAGCCTCTCCTACAATGAGCAGTTCTTC.

The chain is built from TRBV7-9 and TRBJ2-5; 8 bases match TRBD1. The V gene's germline CDR1 is SEHNR and CDR2 FQNEAQ (reference sequence). Trimming took 5 bases from V and 1 from J; bases not matched to a gene: 3. This CDR3 has 14 residues. CDR3 sequence (DNA): TGTGCCAGCAGCCACGGACAGGGCCAAGAGACCCAGTACTTC. Its protein is CASSHGQGQETQYF.

A single count supports this clone. The chain has TRBV12-3 or TRBV12-4 and TRBJ1-1; 7 bases line up with TRBD1. CDR3 size: 13 residues. Losses at the gene ends were 3 bases for V and 5 bases for J; bases not matched to a gene: 3. CDR3 coding DNA: TGTGCCAGCAGTTTCAGGGGGAGGACTGAAGCTTTCTTT. Translating it yields CASSFRGRTEAFF.

The rearrangement links TRBV19 to TRBJ2-1; 8 nucleotides align to TRBD1. Trimming removed 8 bases from V and 4 bases from J; junction bases left unmatched: 10. This CDR3 is built from 15 residues. Germline assignment: CDR1 LNHDA and CDR2 SQIVND (reference sequence). The chain's CDR3 is CASSRGRGEYNEQFF. The CDR3 nucleotides read TGTGCCAGTTCCAGGGGGCGCGGGGAATACAATGAGCAGTTCTTC.

The rearrangement uses TRBV18 and TRBJ2-4, with a weak D call TRBD2 (6 bases). This CDR3 has 13 amino acids. V lost 3 bases and J 10 bases, leaving 13 bases between the germline ends. From germline, CDR1 is KGHSH and CDR2 LQKENI. Here the CDR3 DNA reads TGTGCCAGCTCACCGGGCGGGGATGGGATTCAGTACTTC. Its protein is CASSPGGDGIQYF. The variable domain in full, with the rest retrieved from reference TRBV18 and TRBJ2-4, is NAGVMQNPRHLVRRRGQEARLRCSPMKGHSHVYWYRQLPEEGLKFMVYLQKENIIDESGMPKERFSAEFPKEGPSILRIQQVVRGDSAAYFCASSPGGDGIQYFGAGTRLSVL.